Listed below are T cell receptor beta chains from one sample, sequenced in a study of blood T cells in healthy people across ages. One entry per CDR3 protein results from TCRdb running MiXCR on the 5' RACE reads. The sample includes 630,000 or so distinct CDR3 sequences, approximately 30% seen only once; the top ten take about a sixth. Material: blood. The origin of the receptors is a woman over 75 in good health. Both conserved end residues are part of each CDR3. The D gene is left open where the match is weak. Clone size is shown for a subset of rows, as once, few, many or a class of expanded clone.

abundance	d_gene	v_gene	j_gene	CDR3aa	CDR3nt
many	.	TRBV5-1	TRBJ1-4	CASSLAASREKLFF	TGCGCCAGCAGCTTGGCGGCCTCTCGAGAAAAACTGTTTTTT
few	.	TRBV19	TRBJ1-2	CASSAQETNYGYTF	TGTGCCAGTAGCGCCCAGGAGACTAACTATGGCTACACCTTC
.	.	TRBV7-8	TRBJ2-7	CASSLGGDSRDEQYF	TGTGCCAGCAGCTTAGGAGGGGATTCAAGAGACGAGCAGTACTTC
few	.	TRBV5-1	TRBJ1-6	CASSLDARSSYNSPLHF	TGCGCCAGCAGCTTGGATGCCAGGAGCTCCTATAATTCACCCCTCCACTTT
few	TRBD1	TRBV20-1	TRBJ1-2	CSALDRVEYGYTF	TGCAGTGCGCTGGACAGGGTCGAGTATGGCTACACCTTC
.	TRBD2	TRBV7-2	TRBJ2-7	CASSRRLAGAGEQYF	TGTGCCAGCAGCCGACGACTAGCGGGAGCGGGCGAGCAGTACTTC
.	TRBD2	TRBV20-1	TRBJ2-5	CSARDPGASGRKTQYF	TGCAGTGCTAGAGACCCCGGGGCTAGCGGGAGAAAGACCCAGTACTTC
once	.	TRBV7-2	TRBJ2-1	CASSTRGASVSYNEQFF	TGTGCCAGCAGCACCCGGGGGGCCTCTGTCTCCTACAATGAGCAGTTCTTC
few	.	TRBV19	TRBJ1-1	CASSMTENTEAFF	TGTGCCAGTAGTATGACGGAGAACACTGAAGCTTTCTTT
few	.	TRBV3-1	TRBJ1-2	CASSPRMVPYGYTF	TGTGCCAGCAGCCCCAGGATGGTCCCGTATGGCTACACCTTC
few	.	TRBV18	TRBJ2-1	CASSPTQNYNEQFF	TGTGCCAGCTCACCGACACAGAACTACAATGAGCAGTTCTTC
many	TRBD2	TRBV12-3/TRBV12-4	TRBJ2-5	CASNLAGAGGTQYF	TGTGCCAGCAACCTAGCGGGGGCGGGGGGGACCCAGTACTTC
few	TRBD2	TRBV5-6	TRBJ2-5	CASSSLRERGPTNEQYF	TGTGCCAGCAGCTCCCTCCGGGAGCGGGGGCCCACTAATGAGCAGTACTTC
many	.	TRBV6-6	TRBJ1-5	CASSSSGPGPQHF	TGTGCCAGCAGCTCTTCCGGCCCCGGGCCCCAGCATTTT
.	TRBD2	TRBV20-1	TRBJ2-2	CSASPASGRARELFF	TGCAGTGCTAGTCCGGCTAGCGGGAGGGCTCGGGAGCTGTTTTTT
.	.	TRBV19	TRBJ1-1	CASKSWERMNTEAFF	TGTGCCAGTAAATCATGGGAGAGGATGAACACTGAAGCTTTCTTT
many	.	TRBV19	TRBJ1-2	CASSILGYGYTF	TGTGCCAGTAGTATTCTCGGCTATGGCTACACCTTC
many	TRBD1	TRBV6-1	TRBJ2-2	CASSDGGQGVYGNTGELFF	TGTGCCAGCAGTGACGGAGGACAGGGGGTTTATGGGAACACCGGGGAGCTGTTTTTT
.	.	TRBV28	TRBJ1-3	CASSPTLRSGNTIYF	TGTGCCAGCAGTCCAACCTTACGCTCTGGAAACACCATATATTTT
many	.	TRBV4-2	TRBJ2-3	CASSQDWTDTQYF	TGTGCCAGCAGCCAAGATTGGACAGATACGCAGTATTTT
many	.	TRBV9	TRBJ1-2	CASSEGSTNYGYTF	TGTGCCAGCAGCGAGGGCAGTACTAACTATGGCTACACCTTC
many	.	TRBV4-3	TRBJ2-7	CASSQVSGGYEQYF	TGCGCCAGCAGCCAAGTTTCGGGCGGCTACGAGCAGTACTTC
many	TRBD1	TRBV7-2	TRBJ1-2	CASSRPGQRNYGYTF	TGTGCCAGCAGCCGGCCGGGACAGCGAAACTATGGCTACACCTTC
many	.	TRBV28	TRBJ2-3	CASTDRYTQYF	TGTGCCAGCACAGACCGTTATACGCAGTATTTT
many	.	TRBV29-1	TRBJ1-2	CSVGATEYGYTF	TGCAGCGTTGGGGCGACGGAGTATGGCTACACCTTC